This T cell receptor (beta chain) stems from a study of blood T cells in healthy people across ages. Notes on the study in general: Any conclusive comparison of naive versus antigen-experienced cells was prevented by using unsorted PBMCs. Strong correlation was found linking TCR beta diversity to naive T cell percentage.

A second PCR, run for about 7 to 11 cycles, used a sample-barcoded 5' primer plus a J-beta primer mix. TCRdb fed the 5' RACE reads into MiXCR, producing one record per CDR3 protein. The data hold 1.5 million to 2 million distinct CDR3 sequences, with roughly 52% observed a single time. Only a few counts were recorded for this clonotype. Its antigen is currently unknown. Sequencing was carried out using blood. The sequence came from a woman aged 40 to 50 in good health.

The DNA for the CDR3 is TGTGCCAGCAGCCTCACAAGAGGGGTAGAGACCCAGTACTTC. Translation gives CASSLTRGVETQYF. The J gene is TRBJ2-5, the V gene TRBV11-1; D is possibly TRBD1 or TRBD2 (5 bases each). Trimming stripped 5 bases from V and 4 bases from J, with 14 bases between. Germline CDR1 is SGHAT and CDR2 is FQDESV (reference sequence). The CDR3 runs to 14 residues.